A single sample is the source of the 31 T cell receptor beta chains below, sequenced in a study of blood T cell repertoires in COVID-19. Assay used: immunoSEQ multiplex PCR; TCRdb lists only in-frame clones, some missing. The table has fewer than 250,000 clones, more than 75% seen once. Sample: PBMCs or T cells enriched from blood (not recorded which). The origin of the receptors is a woman in her forties or fifties with acute COVID-19.

The table lists this clone with a few counts. The rearrangement joins TRBV4-3 to TRBJ2-2; 8 positions match TRBD2. V shed 6 bases and J 2 bases; nucleotides not matched to a gene: 11. The CDR3 extends over 17 amino acids. Germline V CDR1 and CDR2: LGHNA, YSLEER. CDR3 amino acids: CASRRFSSGGNTGELFF. CDR3 in DNA: TGCGCCAGCAGGCGGTTCTCGAGCGGGGGTAACACCGGGGAGCTGTTTTTT.

This rearrangement joins TRBV2 to TRBJ2-5; 8 positions agree with TRBD1. Trimming at V came to 5 bases and at J to 6 bases, leaving 2 bases not matched to a gene. The germline V gene has CDR1 SNHLY and CDR2 FYNNEI. CDR3 length equals 12 residues. For the CDR3, the DNA is TGTGCCAGCAGTTGGACAGGGCAGACCCAGTACTTC. Translating it yields CASSWTGQTQYF.

As regards this clone: Distinct nucleotide sequences in the sample also encode this CDR3. V and J are TRBV19 and TRBJ1-1, with a tentative D call TRBD1 (6 bases). The CDR3 contains 15 residues. V was pared by 1 base and J by 5 bases, with 14 bases between. CDR1 and CDR2 from the germline V gene are LNHDA and SQIVND (reference sequence). The CDR3 loop is CASSIGKQGRTEAFF. The CDR3 nucleotides are TGTGCCAGTAGTATAGGAAAACAGGGTCGGACTGAAGCTTTCTTT.

In this sample, this clone turned up many times. V and J are TRBV29-1 and TRBJ1-1; the D is unclear. Trimming cost V 5 bases and J 6 bases, with 10 bases left between them. The germline CDR1 and CDR2 sequences are SQVTM and ANQGSEA. CDR3 length: 11 residues. In DNA, the CDR3 is TGCAGCGTTAGTAAGAGGGCTGAAGCTTTCTTT. This translates into CSVSKRAEAFF.

The CDR3 spells CASSPTVVSNQPQHF. CDR3 DNA sequence: TGTGCCAGCTCACCAACGGTCGTTAGCAATCAGCCCCAGCATTTT. The V gene is TRBV18, the J gene TRBJ1-5; unclear D gene. Germline V gene lookup returns CDR1 KGHSH and CDR2 LQKENI. Trimming left V 2 bases short and J 0 bases short, with 8 bases between. The CDR3 sequence is 15 residues long.

J is TRBJ1-2 and V is TRBV30, with a weak D call TRBD1 (5 bases). Trimming left V 2 bases short and J 7 bases short, with 14 bases between. The germline CDR1 and CDR2 sequences are GTSNPN and SVGIG (reference sequence). CDR3 length: 13 residues. The CDR3 DNA sequence: TGTGCCTGGAGTTGGCAGGGAAGAGGTGGCTACACCTTC. Its translation: CAWSWQGRGGYTF. Based on the CDR3 plus reference TRBV30 and TRBJ1-2, the full variable domain is SQTIHQWPATLVQPVGSPLSLECTVEGTSNPNLYWYRQAAGRGLQLLFYSVGIGQISSEVPQNLSASRPQDRQFILSSKKLLLSDSGFYLCAWSWQGRGGYTFGSGTRLTVV.

CDR3 nucleotides: TGCGCCAGCAGCCGGGGGGGACACATGAACACTGAAGCTTTCTTT. As protein: CASSRGGHMNTEAFF. The chain recombines TRBV5-1 with TRBJ1-1; TRBD1 is a possible D gene (6 bases). The germline V gene has CDR1 SGHRS and CDR2 YFSETQ. The CDR3 length is 15 residues. Trimming stripped 4 bases from V and 0 bases from J, with 13 bases between.

The chain links TRBV28 to TRBJ1-2; D perhaps matches TRBD1 (6 bases). V was shortened by 1 base and J by 4 bases, with 7 bases between the two germline ends. The CDR3 spans 13 residues. CDR1 and CDR2 (germline): MDHEN, SYDVKM. CDR3 residues: CASSLSDSYGYTF. The CDR3 region has the DNA TGTGCCAGCAGTTTATCGGACAGCTATGGCTACACCTTC.

CDR3 sequence (DNA): TGTGCCAGCAGTTTTCCTCGGTCGGGTAACACTGAAGCTTTCTTT. Translating it yields CASSFPRSGNTEAFF. This chain connects TRBV28 to TRBJ1-1; D is unresolved. CDR3 length: 15 residues. Germline CDR1 and CDR2: MDHEN and SYDVKM. Between the trimmed V and J ends, which lost 3 bases and 2 bases, there was a span of 13 bases. The whole variable domain, filled in from reference TRBV28 and TRBJ1-1, reads DVKVTQSSRYLVKRTGEKVFLECVQDMDHENMFWYRQDPGLGLRLIYFSYDVKMKEKGDIPEGYSVSREKKERFSLILESASTNQTSMYLCASSFPRSGNTEAFFGQGTRLTVV.

The genes are TRBV19 and TRBJ1-2; TRBD1 matches at 8 bases. The CDR3 is 16 residues long. Germline V gives CDR1 LNHDA, CDR2 SQIVND (reference sequence). With 5 bases clipped from V and 4 bases from J, the junction kept 12 bases outside the gene matches. This chain's CDR3 is CASSSSGTGYFYGYTF. CDR3 in DNA: TGTGCCAGTAGTTCGTCCGGGACAGGATATTTCTATGGCTACACCTTC.

The chain joins TRBV28 to TRBJ1-2; D gene unclear. The CDR3 spans 13 residues. The ends were cut back, 2 bases at V and 4 bases at J, with 8 bases in the middle. Per the germline V gene, CDR1 is MDHEN and CDR2 is SYDVKM. Here the CDR3 DNA reads TGTGCCAGCAGTTTAAATACACCCTATGGCTACACCTTC. Protein sequence: CASSLNTPYGYTF.

This clone was counted between two and nine times. The V and J genes are TRBV19 and TRBJ2-1, with D tentatively TRBD2 (5 bases). This CDR3 is built from 13 residues. V was clipped by 5 bases and J by 9 bases, with 14 bases between them. Germline V CDR1 and CDR2: LNHDA, SQIVND (reference sequence). The CDR3 DNA reads TGTGCCAGTAGTTTTGGACTCCGCGGTGAGCAGTTCTTC. Its protein product is CASSFGLRGEQFF.

The genes are TRBV24-1 and TRBJ2-2; 10 nucleotides match TRBD2. Per germline, CDR1 KGHDR and CDR2 SFDVKD. J was trimmed by 2 bases and V by 6 bases; bases with no gene match: 2. This CDR3 spans 15 amino acids. The CDR3 sequence is CATSSSGGNTGELFF. CDR3 DNA: TGTGCCACCAGTTCTAGCGGGGGAAACACCGGGGAGCTGTTTTTT.

V and J are TRBV11-2 and TRBJ2-7; TRBD2 aligns across 8 bases. CDR1 and CDR2 (germline): SGHAT, FQNNGV. CDR3 length: 15 residues. With 1 base clipped from V and 4 bases from J, the junction kept 6 bases outside the gene matches. The chain's CDR3 is CASSLGLAGSYEQYV. In nucleotides, the CDR3 is TGTGCCAGCAGCTTAGGATTAGCGGGGTCGTACGAGCAGTACGTC.

The J gene is TRBJ1-1, the V gene TRBV7-2, with D possibly TRBD1 on 5 matching bases. Germline CDR1 reads SGHTA; CDR2 reads FQGNSA. V lost 5 bases and J 2 bases, leaving 9 bases between the germline ends. The CDR3 spans 13 residues. The chain's CDR3 is CASSRQSNTEAFF. CDR3 nucleotide sequence: TGTGCCAGCAGCCGACAGTCTAACACTGAAGCTTTCTTT. The full variable domain, its missing parts supplied by reference TRBV7-2 and TRBJ1-1, is GAGVSQSPSNKVTEKGKDVELRCDPISGHTALYWYRQSLGQGLEFLIYFQGNSAPDKSGLPSDRFSAERTGGSVSTLTIQRTQQEDSAVYLCASSRQSNTEAFFGQGTRLTVV.

The V gene is TRBV3-1 (or the pseudogene TRBV3-2), the J gene TRBJ1-1; D uncertain. Germline V gives CDR1 LGHDT, CDR2 YNNKEL (reference sequence). CDR3 size: 14 residues. With 4 bases removed from V and 3 bases from J, the gap between germline ends came to 12 bases. The chain's CDR3 is CASSPKTADTEAFF. Here the CDR3 DNA reads TGTGCCAGCAGCCCGAAGACGGCGGACACTGAAGCTTTCTTT.

This rearrangement joins TRBV5-1 to TRBJ1-4; TRBD1 matches at 9 bases. Germline V lookup: CDR1 SGHRS, CDR2 YFSETQ. The CDR3 has 16 amino acids. V was clipped by 0 bases and J by 9 bases; unmatched bases: 9. CDR3 bases: TGCGCCAGCAGCTTGGGTGAGGGGACAGGGTATAAAAAACTGTTTTTT. Its protein is CASSLGEGTGYKKLFF.

The rearrangement uses TRBV2 and TRBJ1-5; D might be TRBD1 (5 bases). V was pared by 6 bases and J by 4 bases, with 16 bases between. The CDR3 consists of 15 residues. CDR1 is SNHLY, CDR2 FYNNEI, per germline. The CDR3 sequence: CASSPQQGRNQPQHF. The CDR3, as DNA: TGTGCCAGCAGCCCCCAGCAGGGAAGAAATCAGCCCCAGCATTTT.

To note about this clone: The sample has other DNA sequences that encode this CDR3 too. This sequence joins TRBV29-1 and TRBJ2-1; the match to TRBD2 covers 10 bases. This CDR3 region has 16 residues. Looked up from germline, CDR1 is SQVTM and CDR2 is ANQGSEA. Unmatched junction bases numbered 3, after V lost 1 base and J lost 0 bases. The CDR3 loop is CSVEGLAGYSYNEQFF. The CDR3 bases are TGCAGCGTTGAAGGACTAGCGGGTTACTCCTACAATGAGCAGTTCTTC.

This chain joins TRBV19 and TRBJ2-2; TRBD1 aligns across 7 bases. The CDR3 spans 16 residues. In germline, CDR1 is LNHDA, CDR2 SQIVND (reference sequence). V trimming: 1 base; J trimming: 1 base; junction bases outside the gene matches: 3. CDR3 DNA sequence: TGTGCCAGTAGTATAGGAACAGGGGAGAACACCGGGGAGCTGTTTTTT. As protein: CASSIGTGENTGELFF. The full variable domain, its missing parts supplied by reference TRBV19 and TRBJ2-2, is DGGITQSPKYLFRKEGQNVTLSCEQNLNHDAMYWYRQDPGQGLRLIYYSQIVNDFQKGDIAEGYSVSREKKESFPLTVTSAQKNPTAFYLCASSIGTGENTGELFFGEGSRLTVL.

This chain connects TRBV24-1 to TRBJ2-2; D call uncertain. CDR3 size: 14 residues. Germline CDR1 is KGHDR and CDR2 is SFDVKD. Trimming stripped 4 bases from V and 5 bases from J, with 10 bases between. The CDR3 region has the DNA TGTGCCACCAGTGAAATGGCGGTAACCGGGGAGCTGTTTTTT. This gives the protein CATSEMAVTGELFF.

This clone was recorded once. The chain uses TRBV19 and TRBJ1-1, with D maybe TRBD1 (5 bases). The CDR3 runs 14 residues. CDR1 is LNHDA, CDR2 SQIVND, per germline (reference sequence). The germline V and J ends were trimmed by 8 bases and 4 bases, with 17 bases remaining between them. The chain's CDR3 is CASDWGSGSTEAFF. The CDR3 nucleotides read TGTGCCAGTGATTGGGGCTCGGGCTCCACTGAAGCTTTCTTT. Filled out from reference TRBV19 and TRBJ1-1, the complete variable domain reads DGGITQSPKYLFRKEGQNVTLSCEQNLNHDAMYWYRQDPGQGLRLIYYSQIVNDFQKGDIAEGYSVSREKKESFPLTVTSAQKNPTAFYLCASDWGSGSTEAFFGQGTRLTVV.

The rearrangement uses TRBV5-5 and TRBJ2-7; perhaps TRBD1 as D (6 bases). This CDR3 contains 15 residues. The V gene lost 0 bases and the J gene lost 4 bases, with 14 bases spanning the gap. Germline values: CDR1 SGHKS, CDR2 YYEKEE (reference sequence). The CDR3 spells CASSLVPGDGYEQYV. Here the CDR3 DNA reads TGTGCCAGCAGCTTGGTGCCAGGGGATGGGTACGAGCAGTACGTC.

The chain is built from TRBV18 and TRBJ2-3, with 8 nucleotides matching TRBD2. CDR1 KGHSH and CDR2 LQKENI come from the germline V gene. V trimming: 2 bases; J trimming: 4 bases; junction bases outside the gene matches: 8. The CDR3 has 16 amino acids. The CDR3 sequence is CASSPISSGGPDTQYF. The DNA for the CDR3 is TGTGCCAGCTCACCAATCTCGTCGGGGGGGCCAGATACGCAGTATTTT.

The chain has TRBV7-2 and TRBJ2-3; 7 nucleotides match TRBD2. The V gene end was trimmed by 5 bases and the J gene end by 0 bases; junction bases not matched to a gene: 5. The CDR3 runs 15 residues. Germline assignment: CDR1 SGHTA and CDR2 FQGNSA. The CDR3 DNA reads TGTGCCAGCAGCCCCGGGGGGACTAGCACAGATACGCAGTATTTT. Its protein product is CASSPGGTSTDTQYF.

V and J are TRBV5-1 and TRBJ2-5, with D unclear. Trimming removed 1 base at V and 1 base at J, with 2 bases between. This CDR3 is built from 12 residues. Germline V gene lookup returns CDR1 SGHRS and CDR2 YFSETQ. CDR3 DNA: TGCGCCAGCAGCTTGCTCCAAGAGACCCAGTACTTC. Its translation is CASSLLQETQYF.

This sequence joins TRBV2 and TRBJ1-2; no reliable D call. The V gene's germline CDR1 is SNHLY and CDR2 FYNNEI. V was pared by 7 bases and J by 4 bases, with 13 bases between. CDR3 length: 13 residues. CDR3 protein: CASTAEVTYGYTF. The CDR3 region has the DNA TGTGCCAGCACCGCAGAGGTTACCTATGGCTACACCTTC.

The J gene is TRBJ2-1, the V gene TRBV4-2; the match to TRBD1 covers 7 bases. Per the germline V gene, CDR1 is LGHNA and CDR2 is YNFKEQ. The CDR3 loop spans 15 amino acids. Losses at the gene ends were 1 base for V and 2 bases for J; bases not matched to a gene: 2. The CDR3 DNA follows: TGTGCCAGCAGCCAAGTTGGGACAGCCTACAATGAGCAGTTCTTC. As protein: CASSQVGTAYNEQFF.

The chain joins TRBV27 to TRBJ1-5; 9 positions agree with TRBD1. Germline CDR1 and CDR2: MNHEY and SMNVEV (reference sequence). CDR3 length: 15 residues. The trim removed 5 bases at V and 2 bases at J, leaving 4 bases unmatched. CDR3 in DNA: TGTGCCAGCAGTCCCCGGGACAGGGGCAATCAGCCCCAGCATTTT. Amino acids: CASSPRDRGNQPQHF.

This chain uses TRBV28 with TRBJ1-4; D gene uncertain. This CDR3 region has 16 residues. Germline V gives CDR1 MDHEN, CDR2 SYDVKM. The V and J ends lost 2 bases and 0 bases respectively, with 10 bases between them. The CDR3 region has the DNA TGTGCCAGCAGTTTACCCATGAGAGCAACTAATGAAAAACTGTTTTTT. This encodes CASSLPMRATNEKLFF.

The chain employs TRBV4-1 and TRBJ1-5; 8 nucleotides line up with TRBD1. Germline CDR1 MGHRA, CDR2 YSYEKL. With V trimmed by 1 base and J by 3 bases, 5 bases remained unmatched. The CDR3 runs to 16 residues. In DNA, the CDR3 is TGCGCCAGCAGCCAAGTAACAGGGGGACTCAATCAGCCCCAGCATTTT. This codes for CASSQVTGGLNQPQHF.